A selection of T cell receptor beta chains follows, all from one sample in a study of blood T cell repertoires in COVID-19. Clones were sequenced by immunoSEQ multiplex PCR, and TCRdb holds only the in-frame ones, with some missing. The repertoire holds roughly 100,000 clones, with more than 70% as singletons. The material sequenced was peripheral blood. The receptor set was obtained from a woman over 75 with active COVID-19. CDR3s include the opening cysteine and the closing phenylalanine or tryptophan. A D gene is named only where the DNA matches it firmly. Clone size is stated in some rows and not others, as once, few, many or a class when expanded.

v_gene	d_gene	j_gene	abundance	CDR3nt	CDR3aa
TRBV12-2	-	TRBJ2-4	-	TGTGCAAGTCGCTTACGGTATCATGTAACAGCCAAAAACATTCAGTACTTC	CASRLRYHVTAKNIQYF
TRBV5-6	-	TRBJ1-1	-	TGTGCCAGCAGCTTGTTGCGCAGGGGAGCTTTCTTT	CASSLLRRGAFF
TRBV11-1	TRBD2	TRBJ2-1	-	TGTGCCAGCAGTCGGAGCGGGAGGGCCAGTAATGAGCAGTTCTTC	CASSRSGRASNEQFF
TRBV29-1	TRBD2	TRBJ2-2	-	TGCAGCGTTGAGACTAGCGAAATCGGGGAGCTGTTTTTT	CSVETSEIGELFF
TRBV3-1/TRBV3-2	-	TRBJ1-5	few	TGTGCCAGCAGCCCCGCCGGGACAAAAAGTCAGCCCCAGCATTTT	CASSPAGTKSQPQHF
TRBV12-3/TRBV12-4	-	TRBJ1-3	-	TGTGCCAGCAGGAGCCCTGGAAACACCATATATTTT	CASRSPGNTIYF
TRBV28	-	TRBJ1-1	-	TGTGCCAGCAGTTTGTGGACTCGAGGTGAAGCTTTCTTT	CASSLWTRGEAFF
TRBV24-1	-	TRBJ2-3	-	TGTGCCACCAGTGATTTATTAGGTCAGGGCACAGATACGCAGTATTTT	CATSDLLGQGTDTQYF
TRBV3-1/TRBV3-2	-	TRBJ2-1	-	TGTGCCAGCAGCCCCTCTGGCGGGCTAGCGACCTACAATGAGCAGTTCTTC	CASSPSGGLATYNEQFF
TRBV19	TRBD2	TRBJ2-1	-	TGTGCCAGTACCGCCTACTCACCAGCGGGAGGGCGAGAAGAGCAGTTCTTC	CASTAYSPAGGREEQFF
TRBV28	TRBD1	TRBJ1-2	-	TGTGCCAGCAGCAGACAGGGGAATAACTATGGCTACACCTTC	CASSRQGNNYGYTF
TRBV7-2	TRBD2	TRBJ2-1	once	TGTGCCAGCAGCATAGCGGGCCGCTCCTACAATGAGCAGTTCTTC	CASSIAGRSYNEQFF
TRBV28	-	TRBJ2-1	-	TGTGCCAGCAGAGGGACTCTCACCAATGAGCAGTTCTTC	CASRGTLTNEQFF
TRBV11-2	TRBD1	TRBJ1-1	once	TGTGCCAGCAGCGCCCCAGGGGGCTATTTCGCTGAAGCTTTCTTT	CASSAPGGYFAEAFF
TRBV29-1	-	TRBJ2-3	-	TGCAGCATCCCCTCGGGAGATACGCAGTATTTT	CSIPSGDTQYF
TRBV19	TRBD1	TRBJ2-7	once	TGTGCCAGTAGTTCCCGGGGACAGATCTCTAGCGAGCAGTACTTC	CASSSRGQISSEQYF
TRBV2	-	TRBJ2-1	-	TGTGCCAGCAGCGCCTCTAATTACAATGAGCAGTTCTTC	CASSASNYNEQFF